These 28 T cell receptor beta chains originate from one sample sequenced in a study of blood T cell repertoires in COVID-19. The table came from immunoSEQ multiplex PCR; TCRdb's copy has only in-frame clones and leaves some out. The sample records around 240,000 clones, approximately 90% being singletons. The specimen sequenced was PBMCs or T cells enriched from blood (not recorded which). The receptors originated from a man aged 50-60 years who had been exposed to COVID-19.

The rearrangement joins TRBV21-1 to TRBJ2-7; the D segment call TRBD1 is taken from the table without a DNA check. TRBV21-1 is assigned pseudogene status. The length of the CDR3 is 16 residues. For the CDR3, the DNA is TGTGCCAGCAGCAAAGAAGCTCCCGAGCAGGACTACGAGCAGTACGTC. Translating it yields CASSKEAPEQDYEQYV.

This chain links TRBV9 with TRBJ2-1; a weak D match, TRBD1 (6 bases). There are 13 residues in the CDR3. Germline assignment: CDR1 SGDLS and CDR2 YYNGEE. The V and J ends lost 0 bases and 9 bases respectively, with 10 bases between them. Written as DNA, the CDR3 is TGTGCCAGCAGCGTAGCAGGGGTCAGTGAGCAGTTCTTC. This sequence encodes CASSVAGVSEQFF.

V usage is TRBV2 and J usage is TRBJ2-1; D might be TRBD2 (5 bases). The germline V and J ends were trimmed by 4 bases and 0 bases, with 10 bases remaining between them. Germline V CDR1 and CDR2: SNHLY, FYNNEI. The CDR3 sequence is 15 residues long. The CDR3: CASSGAGNSYNEQFF. In DNA form, the CDR3 reads TGTGCCAGCAGTGGGGCGGGCAACTCCTACAATGAGCAGTTCTTC.

Turning to this clone: Germline is not matched at one junction end, which may reflect a read error. J is TRBJ1-5 and V is TRBV5-1, with D uncertain. Germline V gene data show CDR1 as SGHRS and CDR2 as YFSETQ. CDR3 length: 13 amino acids. The CDR3 nucleotides are TGCGCCAGCAGCTTTACGGCGGGTCAGCCTCAGCATTTT. It yields the protein CASSFTAGQPQHF. The full variable domain, completed using reference TRBV5-1 and TRBJ1-5, is KAGVTQTPRYLIKTRGQQVTLSCSPISGHRSVSWYQQTPGQGLQFLFEYFSETQRNKGNFPGRFSGRQFSNSRSEMNVSTLELGDSALYLCASSFTAGQPQHFGDGTRLSIL.

This chain connects TRBV27 to TRBJ1-2, with D possibly TRBD1 on 6 matching bases. Germline values: CDR1 MNHEY, CDR2 SMNVEV (reference sequence). The CDR3 is 15 amino acids. V was cut by 7 bases and J by 4 bases, with 19 bases left in between. The CDR3 DNA reads TGTGCCAGCACCTCCCGGCGGGGGGCTGGCTATGGCTACACCTTC. It translates to CASTSRRGAGYGYTF.

The chain has TRBV2 and TRBJ1-5, with D possibly being TRBD1 (5 bases). The germline gives CDR1 SNHLY, CDR2 FYNNEI. This CDR3 has 18 amino acids. V lost 5 bases and J 6 bases, leaving 26 bases between the germline ends. In nucleotides, the CDR3 is TGTGCCAGCAGTATGAATCCTAACTACGGACACGGTTCTCAGCCCCAGCATTTT. Translated: CASSMNPNYGHGSQPQHF. Full variable domain (missing parts from reference TRBV2 and TRBJ1-5): EPEVTQTPSHQVTQMGQEVILRCVPISNHLYFYWYRQILGQKVEFLVSFYNNEISEKSEIFDDQFSVERPDGSNFTLKIRSTKLEDSAMYFCASSMNPNYGHGSQPQHFGDGTRLSIL.

The chain uses TRBV25-1 and TRBJ1-2; D possibly corresponds to TRBD1 (5 bases). This CDR3 has 18 residues. Germline V CDR1 and CDR2: MGHDK, SYGVNS. V gave up 1 base and J gave up 4 bases, with 22 bases separating them. CDR3 DNA sequence: TGTGCCAGCAGTGAATCCCCGGGCAGGGCCCGCTATGGCTATGGCTACACCTTC. Encoded protein: CASSESPGRARYGYGYTF.

J is TRBJ1-1 and V is TRBV18; the match to TRBD1 covers 7 bases. CDR3 length: 15 amino acids. CDR1 KGHSH and CDR2 LQKENI come from the germline V gene. V was clipped by 5 bases and J by 3 bases; unmatched bases: 9. The CDR3 protein is CASSSTGIGHTEAFF. The DNA of the CDR3 is TGTGCCAGCTCATCGACAGGGATAGGGCACACTGAAGCTTTCTTT.

This chain uses TRBV11-3 with TRBJ2-2; tentative D call: TRBD2 (5 bases). The germline V gene encodes CDR1 SGHNT and CDR2 YENEEA. V lost 1 base, J lost 4 bases, and 7 bases lay in between. This CDR3 has 14 residues. DNA of the CDR3: TGTGCCAGCAGCTTAGGAGGGTTCACCGGGGAGCTGTTTTTT. This sequence encodes CASSLGGFTGELFF. Together with reference TRBV11-3 and TRBJ2-2, the CDR3 gives the full variable domain: EAGVVQSPRYKIIEKKQPVAFWCNPISGHNTLYWYLQNLGQGPELLIRYENEEAVDDSQLPKDRFSAERLKGVDSTLKIQPAELGDSAVYLCASSLGGFTGELFFGEGSRLTVL.

The table lists this clone with a count of one. The chain is built from TRBV7-9 and TRBJ1-1; unclear D gene. Trimming removed 5 bases at V and 7 bases at J, with 17 bases between. CDR3 length: 14 residues. Germline V gene sequence: CDR1 SEHNR, CDR2 FQNEAQ (reference sequence). Here the CDR3 reads CASSPLPPAGEAFF. CDR3 DNA: TGTGCCAGCAGCCCTCTACCTCCCGCGGGTGAAGCTTTCTTT.

The chain couples TRBV11-3 to TRBJ2-6, with no clear D. The CDR3 runs to 16 residues. Trimming stripped 5 bases from V and 1 base from J, with 12 bases between. The germline gives CDR1 SGHNT, CDR2 YENEEA. The CDR3 is CASSHRHSSGANVLTF. CDR3 DNA sequence: TGTGCCAGCAGCCATAGACACTCGTCTGGGGCCAACGTCCTGACTTTC.

The chain recombines TRBV6-5 with TRBJ2-3, with TRBD1 matching 8 bases. The CDR3 length is 15 residues. Germline values: CDR1 MNHEY, CDR2 SVGAGI. With 0 bases clipped from V and 4 bases from J, the junction kept 3 bases outside the gene matches. The CDR3 DNA reads TGTGCCAGCAGTTACTCGGACAGGGTTCCAGATACGCAGTATTTT. Translating gives CASSYSDRVPDTQYF.

The chain combines TRBV29-1 with TRBJ1-4, with D tentatively TRBD1 (6 bases). Germline V gene data show CDR1 as SQVTM and CDR2 as ANQGSEA. The length of the CDR3 is 14 residues. Trimming took 4 bases from V and 0 from J, leaving 9 bases between them. CDR3 in DNA: TGCAGCGTTGCCAGGGGAGCAACTAATGAAAAACTGTTTTTT. Its translation: CSVARGATNEKLFF. The full variable domain, completed using reference TRBV29-1 and TRBJ1-4, is SAVISQKPSRDICQRGTSLTIQCQVDSQVTMMFWYRQQPGQSLTLIATANQGSEATYESGFVIDKFPISRPNLTFSTLTVSNMSPEDSSIYLCSVARGATNEKLFFGSGTQLSVL.

The chain is built from TRBV29-1 and TRBJ2-7; maybe TRBD1 (5 bases). The ends were cut back, 7 bases at V and 1 base at J, with 17 bases in the middle. The CDR3 is 14 residues long. Germline CDR1 reads SQVTM; CDR2 reads ANQGSEA. The CDR3 sequence is CSATLHDRSYEQYF. The CDR3 DNA is TGCAGCGCTACGTTACATGACAGATCCTACGAGCAGTACTTC.

This chain uses TRBV6-5 with TRBJ2-1; tentative D call: TRBD2 (5 bases). Germline loops: CDR1 MNHEY, CDR2 SVGAGI. Trimming took 10 bases from V and 7 from J, leaving 17 bases between them. The CDR3 has 13 amino acids. CDR3 protein: CATTLGAANEQFF. CDR3 bases: TGTGCCACCACACTGGGAGCCGCAAATGAGCAGTTCTTC.

J is TRBJ1-1 and V is TRBV27; D possibly corresponds to TRBD1 (5 bases). The germline V gene encodes CDR1 MNHEY and CDR2 SMNVEV (reference sequence). This CDR3 is 13 amino acids long. Trimming removed 5 bases at V and 4 bases at J, with 11 bases between. CDR3 protein: CASSPGRVTEAFF. In DNA, the CDR3 is TGTGCCAGCAGTCCTGGCAGGGTCACTGAAGCTTTCTTT.

The V and J genes are TRBV28 and TRBJ2-3, with 8 bases matching TRBD2. The germline CDR1 and CDR2 sequences are MDHEN and SYDVKM. V was pared by 7 bases and J by 6 bases, with 12 bases of the junction left unmatched. The CDR3 sequence is 15 residues long. The CDR3 nucleotides read TGTGCCAGCACACGGTCTGGCGGGAGGCTGGATACGCAGTATTTT. This encodes CASTRSGGRLDTQYF.

This rearrangement joins TRBV12-3 or TRBV12-4 to TRBJ1-5; D is perhaps TRBD1 (5 bases). V was shortened by 6 bases and J by 3 bases, with 9 bases between the two germline ends. CDR3 size: 13 residues. The CDR3 reads CASRNRYNQPQHF. The CDR3 DNA sequence: TGTGCCAGCAGGAACAGGTACAATCAGCCCCAGCATTTT.

The chain recombines TRBV5-1 with TRBJ2-7; 11 nucleotides agree with TRBD2. Germline loops: CDR1 SGHRS, CDR2 YFSETQ. The V and J ends lost 0 bases and 5 bases, in that order; junction bases with no gene match: 10. The CDR3 covers 17 residues. The CDR3 coding sequence is TGCGCCAGCAGCTTGGGAGTTAGCGGGAGGGCCGAACACGAGCAGTACGTC. It specifies CASSLGVSGRAEHEQYV.

The J gene is TRBJ1-2, the V gene TRBV5-1; no definite D call. Trimming removed 0 bases at V and 4 bases at J, with 7 bases between. The CDR3 is 13 residues long. The germline V gene has CDR1 SGHRS and CDR2 YFSETQ. CDR3 in amino acids: CASSLDSSYGYTF. CDR3 sequence (DNA): TGCGCCAGCAGCTTGGACAGTAGCTATGGCTACACCTTC.

The CDR3 sequence is CASLPQSPGANVLTF. The CDR3 bases are TGTGCCAGCTTACCACAGTCTCCTGGGGCCAACGTCCTGACTTTC. The chain carries TRBV28 and TRBJ2-6; D unresolved. The V end lost 8 bases, the J end lost 2 bases, and 13 bases lay between the germline ends. The germline V gene has CDR1 MDHEN and CDR2 SYDVKM. The CDR3 sequence is 15 residues long.

The gene calls are TRBV7-9 and TRBJ1-1; D is undetermined. From germline, CDR1 is SEHNR and CDR2 FQNEAQ (reference sequence). V was cut by 5 bases and J by 13 bases, with 17 bases left in between. This CDR3 region has 12 residues. The CDR3 DNA is TGTGCCAGCAGCCAAGCCCTGTTGTTTGTTTTCTTT. Protein product: CASSQALLFVFF.

The V call is TRBV27, the J call TRBJ1-5, with D possibly being TRBD1 (6 bases). The CDR3 consists of 14 residues. Germline V lookup: CDR1 MNHEY, CDR2 SMNVEV (reference sequence). Trimming removed 7 bases at V and 3 bases at J, with 13 bases between. This CDR3 reads CASNSLGANQPQHF. The CDR3 nucleotides read TGTGCCAGCAACAGTTTGGGGGCCAATCAGCCCCAGCATTTT.

The V call is TRBV7-3, the J call TRBJ1-6; D is perhaps TRBD1 (6 bases). V lost 3 bases to trimming and J lost 10 bases, with 16 bases between them. The germline V gene has CDR1 SGHTA and CDR2 FQGTGA. This CDR3 has 15 residues. CDR3 amino acids: CASSFSGQGQSPLHF. In DNA form, the CDR3 reads TGTGCCAGCAGCTTCTCAGGCCAGGGGCAATCACCCCTCCACTTT.

This clone has only one observation. This rearrangement joins TRBV7-2 to TRBJ2-5; D may be TRBD2 (6 bases). The CDR3 spans 14 residues. The germline V gene has CDR1 SGHTA and CDR2 FQGNSA. The V and J ends lost 3 bases and 4 bases respectively, with 12 bases between them. The CDR3 spells CASSFTGGVETQYF. Here the CDR3 DNA reads TGTGCCAGCAGCTTCACCGGGGGTGTAGAGACCCAGTACTTC.

The J gene is TRBJ1-6, the V gene TRBV19; tentatively, D is TRBD1 (5 bases). This CDR3 has 15 residues. V was clipped by 3 bases and J by 8 bases, with 14 bases between them. Germline V gene data show CDR1 as LNHDA and CDR2 as SQIVND (reference sequence). The CDR3 bases are TGTGCCAGTAGTATGGGGCGGCAGCGGGATTCACCCCTCCACTTT. Translated: CASSMGRQRDSPLHF.

This chain uses TRBV6-5 with TRBJ2-5, with 9 positions matching TRBD2. Unmatched junction bases numbered 6, after V lost 4 bases and J lost 3 bases. The germline gives CDR1 MNHEY, CDR2 SVGAGI. There are 15 residues in the CDR3. The CDR3 spells CASSSASGVEETQYF. CDR3 coding DNA: TGTGCCAGCAGTTCTGCTAGCGGGGTTGAAGAGACCCAGTACTTC.

This chain's CDR3 is CAISDSYLGNIQYF. In DNA, the CDR3 is TGTGCCATCAGTGACTCTTATCTAGGAAACATTCAGTACTTC. V usage is TRBV10-3 and J usage is TRBJ2-4; no definite D call. The CDR3 is made up of 14 amino acids. Looked up from germline, CDR1 is ENHRY and CDR2 is SYGVKD. V was pared by 3 bases and J by 6 bases, with 12 bases between.